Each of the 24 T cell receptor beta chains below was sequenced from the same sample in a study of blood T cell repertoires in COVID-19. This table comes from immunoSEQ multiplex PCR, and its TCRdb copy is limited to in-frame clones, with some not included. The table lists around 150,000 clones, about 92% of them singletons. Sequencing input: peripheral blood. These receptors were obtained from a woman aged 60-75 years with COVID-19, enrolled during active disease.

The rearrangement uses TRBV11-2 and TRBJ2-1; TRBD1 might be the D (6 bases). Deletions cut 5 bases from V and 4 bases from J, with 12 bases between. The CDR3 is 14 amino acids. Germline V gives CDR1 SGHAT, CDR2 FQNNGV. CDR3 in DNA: TGTGCCAGCAGCCTAGGGGACACGTACAATGAGCAGTTCTTC. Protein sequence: CASSLGDTYNEQFF.

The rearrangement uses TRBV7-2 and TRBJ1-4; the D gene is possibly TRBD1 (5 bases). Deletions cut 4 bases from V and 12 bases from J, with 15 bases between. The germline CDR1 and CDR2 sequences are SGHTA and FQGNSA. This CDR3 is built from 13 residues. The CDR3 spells CASSSRAGGQLFF. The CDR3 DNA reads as TGTGCCAGCAGCTCCCGGGCGGGGGGTCAACTGTTTTTT.

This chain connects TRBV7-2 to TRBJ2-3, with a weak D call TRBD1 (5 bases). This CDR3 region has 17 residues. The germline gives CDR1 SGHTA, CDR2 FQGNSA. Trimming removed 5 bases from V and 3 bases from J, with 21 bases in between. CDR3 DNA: TGTGCCAGCAGCCAGTACCTGGACACATGGTTGACAGATACGCAGTATTTT. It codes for CASSQYLDTWLTDTQYF.

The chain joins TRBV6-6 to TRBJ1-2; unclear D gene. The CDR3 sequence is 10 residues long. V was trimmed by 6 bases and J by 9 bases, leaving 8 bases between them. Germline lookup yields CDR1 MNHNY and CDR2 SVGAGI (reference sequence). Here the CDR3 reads CASSLDSYTF. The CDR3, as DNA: TGTGCCAGCAGCCTTGACAGCTACACCTTC.

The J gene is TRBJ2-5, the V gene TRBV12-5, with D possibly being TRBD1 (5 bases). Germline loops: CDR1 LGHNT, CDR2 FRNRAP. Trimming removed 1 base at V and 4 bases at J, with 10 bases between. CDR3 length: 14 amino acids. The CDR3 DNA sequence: TGTGCTAGTGGTTTGGCTCAGGGTAGAGAGACCCAGTACTTC. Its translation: CASGLAQGRETQYF.

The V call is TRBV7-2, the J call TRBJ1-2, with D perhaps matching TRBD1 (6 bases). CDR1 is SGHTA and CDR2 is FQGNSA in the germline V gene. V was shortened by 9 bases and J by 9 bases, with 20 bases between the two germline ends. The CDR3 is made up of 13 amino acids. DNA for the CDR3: TGTGCCAGTAGACAGGACCTTGTCGGGAGCTACACCTTC. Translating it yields CASRQDLVGSYTF.

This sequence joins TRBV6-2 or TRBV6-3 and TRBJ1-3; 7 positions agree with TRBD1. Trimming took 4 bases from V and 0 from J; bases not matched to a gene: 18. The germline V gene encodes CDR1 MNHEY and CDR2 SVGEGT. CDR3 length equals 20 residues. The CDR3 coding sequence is TGTGCCAGCAGTTTCGTTGGTCCGATGGGACAGATGACCTCTGGAAACACCATATATTTT. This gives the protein CASSFVGPMGQMTSGNTIYF.

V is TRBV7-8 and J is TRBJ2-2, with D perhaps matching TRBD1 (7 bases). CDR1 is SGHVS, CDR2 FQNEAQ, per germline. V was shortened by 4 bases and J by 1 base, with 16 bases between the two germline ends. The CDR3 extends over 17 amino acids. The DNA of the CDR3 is TGTGCCAGCAGCTCCCGCGGCAGGGGGGTGAACACCGGGGAGCTGTTTTTT. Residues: CASSSRGRGVNTGELFF.

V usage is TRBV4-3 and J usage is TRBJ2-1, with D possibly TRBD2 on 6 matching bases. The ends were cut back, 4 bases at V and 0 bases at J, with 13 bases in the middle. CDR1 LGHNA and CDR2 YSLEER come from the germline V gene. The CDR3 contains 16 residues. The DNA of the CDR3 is TGCGCCAGCAGCCTATCGGGGAGGTTCTCCTACAATGAGCAGTTCTTC. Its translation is CASSLSGRFSYNEQFF.

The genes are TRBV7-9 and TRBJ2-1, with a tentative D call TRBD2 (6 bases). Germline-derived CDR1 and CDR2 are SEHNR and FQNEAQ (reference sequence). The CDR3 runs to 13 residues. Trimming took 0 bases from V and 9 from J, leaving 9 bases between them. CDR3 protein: CASSLAGGVEQFF. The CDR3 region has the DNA TGTGCCAGCAGCTTAGCCGGGGGTGTTGAGCAGTTCTTC.

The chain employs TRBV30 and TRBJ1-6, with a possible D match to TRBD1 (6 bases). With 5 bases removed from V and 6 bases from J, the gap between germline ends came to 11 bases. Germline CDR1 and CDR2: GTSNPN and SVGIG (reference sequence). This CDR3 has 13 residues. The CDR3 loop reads CAWDHRVNSPLHF. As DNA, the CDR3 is TGTGCCTGGGACCACAGGGTTAATTCACCCCTCCACTTT.

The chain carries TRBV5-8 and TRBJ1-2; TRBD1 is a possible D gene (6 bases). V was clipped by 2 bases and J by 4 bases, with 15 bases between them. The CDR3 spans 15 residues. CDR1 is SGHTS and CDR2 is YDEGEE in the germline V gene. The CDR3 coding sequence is TGTGCCAGCAGCTTCACGGGGGGCGAAGGCTATGGCTACACCTTC. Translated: CASSFTGGEGYGYTF.

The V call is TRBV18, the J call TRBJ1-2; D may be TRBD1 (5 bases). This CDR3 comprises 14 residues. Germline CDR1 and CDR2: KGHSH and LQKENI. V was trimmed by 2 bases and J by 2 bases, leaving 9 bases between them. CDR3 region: CASSPGAANYGYTF. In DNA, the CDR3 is TGTGCCAGCTCACCAGGGGCAGCCAACTATGGCTACACCTTC.

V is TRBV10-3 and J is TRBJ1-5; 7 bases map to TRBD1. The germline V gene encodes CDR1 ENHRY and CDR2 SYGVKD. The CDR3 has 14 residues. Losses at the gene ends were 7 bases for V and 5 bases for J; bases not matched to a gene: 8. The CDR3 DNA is TGTGCCATCAAGGACGGGCAGGGGGATCAGCCCCAGCATTTT. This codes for CAIKDGQGDQPQHF.

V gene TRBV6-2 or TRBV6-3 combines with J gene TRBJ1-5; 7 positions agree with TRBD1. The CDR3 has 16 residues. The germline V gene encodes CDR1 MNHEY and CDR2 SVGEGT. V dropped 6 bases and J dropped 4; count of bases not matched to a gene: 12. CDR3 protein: CASSKGAEVNNQPQHF. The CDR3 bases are TGTGCCAGCAGCAAGGGGGCAGAAGTGAATAATCAGCCCCAGCATTTT.

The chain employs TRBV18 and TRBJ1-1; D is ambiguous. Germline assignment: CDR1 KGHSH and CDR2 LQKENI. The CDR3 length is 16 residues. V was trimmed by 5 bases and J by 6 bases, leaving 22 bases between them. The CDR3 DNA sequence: TGTGCCAGCTCAGCGGGGAGTACTGACCGGAGGGCTGAAGCTTTCTTT. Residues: CASSAGSTDRRAEAFF. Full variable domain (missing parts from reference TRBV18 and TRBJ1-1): NAGVMQNPRHLVRRRGQEARLRCSPMKGHSHVYWYRQLPEEGLKFMVYLQKENIIDESGMPKERFSAEFPKEGPSILRIQQVVRGDSAAYFCASSAGSTDRRAEAFFGQGTRLTVV.

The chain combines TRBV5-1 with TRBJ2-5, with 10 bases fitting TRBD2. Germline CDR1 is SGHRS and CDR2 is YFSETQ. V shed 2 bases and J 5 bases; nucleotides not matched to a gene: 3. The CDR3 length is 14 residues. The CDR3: CASSFLAGEETQYF. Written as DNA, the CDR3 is TGCGCCAGCAGCTTCCTAGCGGGGGAGGAGACCCAGTACTTC.

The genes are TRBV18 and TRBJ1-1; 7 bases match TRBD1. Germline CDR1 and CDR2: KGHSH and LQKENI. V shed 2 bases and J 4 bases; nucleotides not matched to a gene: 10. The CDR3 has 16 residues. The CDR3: CASSPLSGQWTTEAFF. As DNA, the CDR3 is TGTGCCAGCTCACCATTATCGGGACAGTGGACCACTGAAGCTTTCTTT. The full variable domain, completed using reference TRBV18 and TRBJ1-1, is NAGVMQNPRHLVRRRGQEARLRCSPMKGHSHVYWYRQLPEEGLKFMVYLQKENIIDESGMPKERFSAEFPKEGPSILRIQQVVRGDSAAYFCASSPLSGQWTTEAFFGQGTRLTVV.

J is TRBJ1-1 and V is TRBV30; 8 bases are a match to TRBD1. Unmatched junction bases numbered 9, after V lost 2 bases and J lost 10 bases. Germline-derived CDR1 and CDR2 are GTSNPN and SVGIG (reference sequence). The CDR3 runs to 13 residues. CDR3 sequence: CAWSSTGAGVAFF. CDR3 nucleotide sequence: TGTGCCTGGAGTTCGACAGGGGCGGGGGTAGCTTTCTTT.

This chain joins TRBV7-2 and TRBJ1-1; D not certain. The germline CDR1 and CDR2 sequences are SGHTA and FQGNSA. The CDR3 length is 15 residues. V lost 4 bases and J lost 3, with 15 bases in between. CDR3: CASSSSGLSYTEAFF. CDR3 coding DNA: TGTGCCAGCAGCTCGTCCGGACTCTCTTACACTGAAGCTTTCTTT.

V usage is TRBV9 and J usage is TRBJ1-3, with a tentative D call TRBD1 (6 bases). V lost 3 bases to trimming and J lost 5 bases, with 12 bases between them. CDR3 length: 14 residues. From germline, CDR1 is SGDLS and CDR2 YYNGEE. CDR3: CASSGTASRNTIYF. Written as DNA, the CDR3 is TGTGCCAGCAGCGGGACAGCCAGCCGAAACACCATATATTTT.

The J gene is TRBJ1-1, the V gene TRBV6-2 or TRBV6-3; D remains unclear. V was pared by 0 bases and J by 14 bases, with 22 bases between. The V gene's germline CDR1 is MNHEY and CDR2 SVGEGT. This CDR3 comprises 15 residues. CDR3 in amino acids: CASSYSTAGAIPSFF. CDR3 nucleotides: TGTGCCAGCAGTTACTCGACGGCAGGCGCAATACCCAGCTTCTTT.

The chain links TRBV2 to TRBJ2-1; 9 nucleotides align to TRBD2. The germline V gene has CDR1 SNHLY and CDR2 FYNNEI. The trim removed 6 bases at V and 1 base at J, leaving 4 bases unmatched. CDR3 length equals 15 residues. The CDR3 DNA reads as TGTGCCAGCAGGGAAAGCGGGGGGTCCTACAATGAGCAGTTCTTC. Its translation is CASRESGGSYNEQFF.

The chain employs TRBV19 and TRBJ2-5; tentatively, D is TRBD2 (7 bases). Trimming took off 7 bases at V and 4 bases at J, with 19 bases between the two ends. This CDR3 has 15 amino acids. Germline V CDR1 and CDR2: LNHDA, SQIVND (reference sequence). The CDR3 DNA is TGTGCCAGTACTCCTAATGGGGGGGCCCGAGAGACCCAGTACTTC. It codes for CASTPNGGARETQYF.